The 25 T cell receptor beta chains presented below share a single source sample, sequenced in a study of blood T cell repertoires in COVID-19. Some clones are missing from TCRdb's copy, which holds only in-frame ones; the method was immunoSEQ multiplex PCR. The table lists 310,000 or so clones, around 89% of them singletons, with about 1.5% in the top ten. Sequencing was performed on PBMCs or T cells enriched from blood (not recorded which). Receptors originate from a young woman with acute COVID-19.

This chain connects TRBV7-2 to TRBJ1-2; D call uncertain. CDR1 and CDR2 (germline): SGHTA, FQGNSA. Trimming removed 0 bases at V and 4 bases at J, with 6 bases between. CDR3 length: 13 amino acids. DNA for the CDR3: TGTGCCAGCAGCTTAGCCCGAGCCTATGGCTACACCTTC. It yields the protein CASSLARAYGYTF.

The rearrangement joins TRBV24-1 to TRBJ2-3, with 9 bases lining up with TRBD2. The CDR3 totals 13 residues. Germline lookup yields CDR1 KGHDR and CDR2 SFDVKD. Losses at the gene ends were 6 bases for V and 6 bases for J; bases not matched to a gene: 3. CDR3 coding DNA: TGTGCCACCAGTTCTGCGGGGGGGGATACGCAGTATTTT. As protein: CATSSAGGDTQYF.

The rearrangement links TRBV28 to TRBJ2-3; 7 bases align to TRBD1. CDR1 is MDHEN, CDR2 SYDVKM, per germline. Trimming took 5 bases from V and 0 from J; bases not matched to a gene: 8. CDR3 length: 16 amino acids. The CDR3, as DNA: TGTGCCAGCAGTACCGACAGGGTAGACAGCACAGATACGCAGTATTTT. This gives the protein CASSTDRVDSTDTQYF.

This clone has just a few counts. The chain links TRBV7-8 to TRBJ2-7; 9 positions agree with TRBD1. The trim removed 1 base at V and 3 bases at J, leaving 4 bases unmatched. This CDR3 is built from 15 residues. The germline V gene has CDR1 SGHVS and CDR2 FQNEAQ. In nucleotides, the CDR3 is TGTGCCAGCAGCTTAGGCGGGACAGGGAACTACGAGCAGTACTTC. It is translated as CASSLGGTGNYEQYF.

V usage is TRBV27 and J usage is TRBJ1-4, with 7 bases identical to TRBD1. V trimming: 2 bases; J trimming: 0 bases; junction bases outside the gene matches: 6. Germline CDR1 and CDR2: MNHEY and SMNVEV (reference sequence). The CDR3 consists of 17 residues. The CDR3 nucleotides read TGTGCCAGCAGTTTAAGGGGGCCTTTCGCAACTAATGAAAAACTGTTTTTT. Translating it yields CASSLRGPFATNEKLFF.

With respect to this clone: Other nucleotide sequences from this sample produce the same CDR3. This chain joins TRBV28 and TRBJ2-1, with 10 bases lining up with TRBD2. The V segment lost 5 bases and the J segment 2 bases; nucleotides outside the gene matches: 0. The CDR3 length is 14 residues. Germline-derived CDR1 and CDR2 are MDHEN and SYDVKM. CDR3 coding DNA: TGTGCCAGCAGTCTAGCGGGAGCCTACAATGAGCAGTTCTTC. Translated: CASSLAGAYNEQFF.

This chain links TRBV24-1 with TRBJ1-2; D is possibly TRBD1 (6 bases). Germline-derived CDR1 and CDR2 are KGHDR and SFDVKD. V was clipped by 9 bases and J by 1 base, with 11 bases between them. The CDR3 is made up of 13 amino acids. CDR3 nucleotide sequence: TGTGCCACCGGACAGCCCAATAACTATGGCTACACCTTC. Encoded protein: CATGQPNNYGYTF.

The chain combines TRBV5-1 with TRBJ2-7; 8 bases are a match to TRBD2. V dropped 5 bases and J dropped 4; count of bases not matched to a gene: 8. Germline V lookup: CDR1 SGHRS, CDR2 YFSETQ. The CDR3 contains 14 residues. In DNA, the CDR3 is TGCGCCAGCAGTAAGACTAGCGCCCAGTACGAGCAGTACTTC. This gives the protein CASSKTSAQYEQYF. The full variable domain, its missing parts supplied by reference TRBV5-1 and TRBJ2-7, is KAGVTQTPRYLIKTRGQQVTLSCSPISGHRSVSWYQQTPGQGLQFLFEYFSETQRNKGNFPGRFSGRQFSNSRSEMNVSTLELGDSALYLCASSKTSAQYEQYFGPGTRLTVT.

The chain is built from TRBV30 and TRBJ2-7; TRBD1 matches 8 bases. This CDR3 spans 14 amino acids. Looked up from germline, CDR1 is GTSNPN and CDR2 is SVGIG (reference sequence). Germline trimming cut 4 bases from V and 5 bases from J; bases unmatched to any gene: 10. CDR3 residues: CAWMVRQGSHEQYF. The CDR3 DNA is TGTGCCTGGATGGTTCGACAGGGGAGCCACGAGCAGTACTTC.

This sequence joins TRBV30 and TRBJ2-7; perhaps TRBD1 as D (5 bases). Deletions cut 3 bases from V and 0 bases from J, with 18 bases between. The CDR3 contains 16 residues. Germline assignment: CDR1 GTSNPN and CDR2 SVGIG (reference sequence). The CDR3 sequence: CAWRPPGASSSYEQYF. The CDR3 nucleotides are TGTGCCTGGAGACCACCTGGGGCCAGCAGCTCCTACGAGCAGTACTTC.

CDR3 amino acids: CASSRAAGGGTDTQYF. CDR3 DNA: TGTGCCAGCAGCCGAGCAGCGGGAGGAGGGACAGATACGCAGTATTTT. The genes are TRBV9 and TRBJ2-3; 9 nucleotides match TRBD2. Unmatched junction bases numbered 9, after V lost 4 bases and J lost 3 bases. The CDR3 contains 16 residues. The V gene's germline CDR1 is SGDLS and CDR2 YYNGEE.

CDR3 nucleotide sequence: TGTGCCAGCAACCAAAGACAGGGGAATAGCAATCAGCCCCAGCATTTT. It specifies CASNQRQGNSNQPQHF. The rearrangement uses TRBV28 and TRBJ1-5, with 8 nucleotides matching TRBD1. CDR3 size: 16 residues. CDR1 MDHEN and CDR2 SYDVKM come from the germline V gene. J gave up 0 bases and V 7 bases, and 8 bases lay outside the gene matches.

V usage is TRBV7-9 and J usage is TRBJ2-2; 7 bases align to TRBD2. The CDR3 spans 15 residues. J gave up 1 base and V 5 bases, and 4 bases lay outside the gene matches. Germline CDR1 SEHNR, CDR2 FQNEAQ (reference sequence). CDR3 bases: TGTGCCAGCAGCCCAGGGACTAAGAACACCGGGGAGCTGTTTTTT. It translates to CASSPGTKNTGELFF.

CDR3 loop: CASSLGGDAEAFF. CDR3 coding DNA: TGCGCCAGCAGCTTGGGCGGGGACGCTGAAGCTTTCTTT. The chain employs TRBV5-1 and TRBJ1-1; possibly TRBD1 for D (5 bases). From germline, CDR1 is SGHRS and CDR2 YFSETQ. Trimming cost V 0 bases and J 6 bases, with 9 bases left between them. The CDR3 is made up of 13 amino acids.

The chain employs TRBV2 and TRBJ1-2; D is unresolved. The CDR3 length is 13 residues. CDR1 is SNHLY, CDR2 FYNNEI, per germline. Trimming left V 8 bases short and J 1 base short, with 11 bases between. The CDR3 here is CASPPGLNYGYTF. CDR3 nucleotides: TGTGCCAGCCCCCCGGGTCTTAACTATGGCTACACCTTC.

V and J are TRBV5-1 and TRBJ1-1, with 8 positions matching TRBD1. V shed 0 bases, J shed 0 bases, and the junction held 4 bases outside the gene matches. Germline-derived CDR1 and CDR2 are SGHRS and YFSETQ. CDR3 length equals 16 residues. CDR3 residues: CASSLGRGQLNTEAFF. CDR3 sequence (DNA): TGCGCCAGCAGCTTGGGCAGGGGGCAGTTGAACACTGAAGCTTTCTTT.

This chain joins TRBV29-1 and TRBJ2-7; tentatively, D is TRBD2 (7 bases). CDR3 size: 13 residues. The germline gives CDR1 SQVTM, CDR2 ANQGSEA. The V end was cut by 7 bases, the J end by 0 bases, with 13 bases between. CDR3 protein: CSAKGGSSYEQYF. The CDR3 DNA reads TGCAGCGCCAAGGGGGGGAGCTCCTACGAGCAGTACTTC.

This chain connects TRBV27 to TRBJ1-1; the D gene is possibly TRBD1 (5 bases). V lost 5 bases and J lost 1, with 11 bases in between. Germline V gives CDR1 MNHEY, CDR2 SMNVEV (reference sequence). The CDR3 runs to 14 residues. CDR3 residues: CASSPGLPNTEAFF. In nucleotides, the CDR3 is TGTGCCAGCAGTCCAGGGCTACCGAACACTGAAGCTTTCTTT.

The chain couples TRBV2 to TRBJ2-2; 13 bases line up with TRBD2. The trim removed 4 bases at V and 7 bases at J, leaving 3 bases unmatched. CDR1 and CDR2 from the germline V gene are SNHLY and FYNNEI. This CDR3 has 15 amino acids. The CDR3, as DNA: TGTGCCAGCAGTGGGACTAGCGGGAGAATCGGGGAGCTGTTTTTT. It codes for CASSGTSGRIGELFF. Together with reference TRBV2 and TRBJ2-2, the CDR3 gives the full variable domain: EPEVTQTPSHQVTQMGQEVILRCVPISNHLYFYWYRQILGQKVEFLVSFYNNEISEKSEIFDDQFSVERPDGSNFTLKIRSTKLEDSAMYFCASSGTSGRIGELFFGEGSRLTVL.

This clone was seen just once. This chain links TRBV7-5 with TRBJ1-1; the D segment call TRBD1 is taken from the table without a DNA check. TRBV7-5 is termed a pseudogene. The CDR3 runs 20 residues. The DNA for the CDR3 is TGTGTCAGAAGCCCTGAAGGATTCAACAGGGGCCAAGCTCCGAACACTGAAGCTTTCTTT. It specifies CVRSPEGFNRGQAPNTEAFF.

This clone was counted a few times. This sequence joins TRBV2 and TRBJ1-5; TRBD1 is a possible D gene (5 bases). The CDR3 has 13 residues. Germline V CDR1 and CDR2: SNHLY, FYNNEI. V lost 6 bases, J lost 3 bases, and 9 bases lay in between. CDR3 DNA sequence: TGTGCCAGCAGACAGGTAATCAATCAGCCCCAGCATTTT. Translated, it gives CASRQVINQPQHF. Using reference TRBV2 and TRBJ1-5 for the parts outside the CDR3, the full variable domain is EPEVTQTPSHQVTQMGQEVILRCVPISNHLYFYWYRQILGQKVEFLVSFYNNEISEKSEIFDDQFSVERPDGSNFTLKIRSTKLEDSAMYFCASRQVINQPQHFGDGTRLSIL.

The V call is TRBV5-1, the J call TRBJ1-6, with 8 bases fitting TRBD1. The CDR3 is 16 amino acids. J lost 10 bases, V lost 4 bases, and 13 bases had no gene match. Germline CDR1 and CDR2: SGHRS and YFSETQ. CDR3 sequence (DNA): TGCGCCAGCAGCCGGGAGGACAGGGTGGTGGGATCACCCCTCCACTTT. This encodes CASSREDRVVGSPLHF. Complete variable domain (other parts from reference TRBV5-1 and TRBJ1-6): KAGVTQTPRYLIKTRGQQVTLSCSPISGHRSVSWYQQTPGQGLQFLFEYFSETQRNKGNFPGRFSGRQFSNSRSEMNVSTLELGDSALYLCASSREDRVVGSPLHFGNGTRLTVT.

The CDR3 DNA sequence: TGCGCCAGCAGCCCCGACCCTCTGACAGGGGGGGATGAGCAGTTCTTC. It translates to CASSPDPLTGGDEQFF. The rearrangement joins TRBV5-1 to TRBJ2-1; 9 nucleotides align to TRBD1. The CDR3 totals 16 residues. The V gene end was trimmed by 4 bases and the J gene end by 8 bases; junction bases not matched to a gene: 13. Germline loops: CDR1 SGHRS, CDR2 YFSETQ. The variable domain in full, completed from reference TRBV5-1 and TRBJ2-1, reads KAGVTQTPRYLIKTRGQQVTLSCSPISGHRSVSWYQQTPGQGLQFLFEYFSETQRNKGNFPGRFSGRQFSNSRSEMNVSTLELGDSALYLCASSPDPLTGGDEQFFGPGTRLTVL.

DNA of the CDR3: TGTGCCTGCCAAAGGGGCCTAGCGGACTCCTACGAGCAGTACTTC. Amino acid sequence: CACQRGLADSYEQYF. V usage is TRBV30 and J usage is TRBJ2-7; 7 positions match TRBD2. The V gene end was trimmed by 6 bases and the J gene end by 0 bases; junction bases not matched to a gene: 11. CDR1 and CDR2 (germline): GTSNPN, SVGIG (reference sequence). The CDR3 has 15 amino acids.

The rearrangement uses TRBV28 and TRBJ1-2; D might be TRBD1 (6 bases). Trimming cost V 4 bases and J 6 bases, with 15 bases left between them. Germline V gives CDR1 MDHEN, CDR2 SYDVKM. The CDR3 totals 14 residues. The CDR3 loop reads CASSSQGLIDGYTF. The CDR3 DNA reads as TGTGCCAGCAGTTCCCAGGGGCTCATTGATGGCTACACCTTC.